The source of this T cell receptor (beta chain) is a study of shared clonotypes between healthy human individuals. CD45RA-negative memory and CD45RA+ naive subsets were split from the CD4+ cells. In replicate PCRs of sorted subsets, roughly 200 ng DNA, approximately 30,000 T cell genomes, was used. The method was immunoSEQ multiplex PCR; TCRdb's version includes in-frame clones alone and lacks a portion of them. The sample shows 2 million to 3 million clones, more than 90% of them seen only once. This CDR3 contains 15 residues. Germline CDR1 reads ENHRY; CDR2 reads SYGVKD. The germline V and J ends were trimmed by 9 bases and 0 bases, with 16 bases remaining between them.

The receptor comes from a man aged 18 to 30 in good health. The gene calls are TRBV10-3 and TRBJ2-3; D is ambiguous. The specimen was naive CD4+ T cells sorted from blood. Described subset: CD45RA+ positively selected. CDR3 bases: TGTGCCATGACCTCCGGTGACTCTAGCACAGATACGCAGTATTTT. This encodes CAMTSGDSSTDTQYF.